This T cell receptor (beta chain) was identified in a study of regulatory T cells in long-lasting Graves disease. Germline V CDR1 and CDR2: MNHNS, SASEGT. Unmatched junction bases numbered 8, after V lost 8 bases and J lost 5 bases. The CDR3 length is 14 residues. In this sample, this clonotype turned up many times. The time point was: newly diagnosed GD, antithyroid drugs for less than 3 months. RNA isolated from PBMCs was used to make the TCR library. Investigators prepared the TCR beta libraries by applying iRepertoire HTBI primers and Arm-PCR of CDR3 regions. TCRdb reanalysed the multiplex PCR reads using MiXCR and keeps one entry per CDR3 protein. The data contain 500,000 or so distinct CDR3 sequences, around 15% of them seen just once; the ten biggest clones take up approximately 15%. These sequences were also reported in another study, on T cells in Graves' hyperthyroidism and ophthalmopathy. From that report: Absent ophthalmopathy progression within 18 months defined stable Graves' hyperthyroidism.

This receptor was identified in a woman aged 45 to 65 with Graves disease. The source material was peripheral blood mononuclear cells (PBMCs), sampled at new diagnosis, from a patient treated with antithyroid drugs. This chain joins TRBV6-1 and TRBJ2-5, with 10 positions matching TRBD2. The CDR3 DNA reads TGTGCCAGCCTTTTTCTAGCGGGGGCGGAGACCCAGTACTTC. It is translated as CASLFLAGAETQYF.